Below, 23 T cell receptor beta chains from the same sample are listed, as sequenced in a study of blood T cell repertoires in COVID-19. Sequencing used immunoSEQ multiplex PCR; TCRdb keeps in-frame clones, though not all of them. Altogether 70,000 to 90,000 clones are present, around nine tenths being singletons, with the ten largest covering 6.5% to 9%. Source material: peripheral blood. The receptors were sampled from a man in his 60s with acute or convalescent COVID-19.

This clone came up once. The chain has TRBV28 and TRBJ1-2; 7 nucleotides agree with TRBD1. The CDR3 contains 12 residues. Germline assignment: CDR1 MDHEN and CDR2 SYDVKM. The V gene end was trimmed by 8 bases and the J gene end by 4 bases; junction bases not matched to a gene: 4. CDR3 bases: TGTGCCAGCCGCGACAGGGTCTATGGCTACACCTTC. Its translation: CASRDRVYGYTF.

CDR3 region: CASSLMRGSQPQHF. In DNA, the CDR3 is TGTGCCAGCAGCTTAATGAGGGGGAGTCAGCCCCAGCATTTT. The chain employs TRBV7-8 and TRBJ1-5; tentatively, D is TRBD1 (6 bases). Germline CDR1 and CDR2: SGHVS and FQNEAQ. V was clipped by 2 bases and J by 6 bases, with 11 bases between them. There are 14 residues in the CDR3. Full variable domain (outside the CDR3, taken from reference TRBV7-8 and TRBJ1-5): GAGVSQSPRYKVAKRGQDVALRCDPISGHVSLFWYQQALGQGPEFLTYFQNEAQLDKSGLPSDRFFAERPEGSVSTLKIQRTQQEDSAVYLCASSLMRGSQPQHFGDGTRLSIL.

This chain uses TRBV7-6 with TRBJ2-5; D uncertain. Trimming shortened V by 0 bases and J by 2 bases, and 4 bases separated the two germline ends. Germline-derived CDR1 and CDR2 are SGHVS and FNYEAQ. The CDR3 consists of 13 residues. CDR3 residues: CASSLARQETQYF. For the CDR3, the DNA is TGTGCCAGCAGCTTAGCCAGGCAAGAGACCCAGTACTTC.

The rearrangement joins TRBV28 to TRBJ1-2; tentatively, D is TRBD1 (6 bases). Trimming shortened V by 7 bases and J by 5 bases, and 11 bases separated the two germline ends. Looked up from germline, CDR1 is MDHEN and CDR2 is SYDVKM. There are 12 residues in the CDR3. CDR3 DNA: TGTGCCAGCACCAACAGGGCTTATGGCTACACCTTC. Residues: CASTNRAYGYTF.

The chain carries TRBV4-1 and TRBJ2-1, with TRBD2 identical over 13 bases. The CDR3 extends over 16 amino acids. V lost 2 bases and J lost 8; bases outside the gene matches: 6. Germline loops: CDR1 MGHRA, CDR2 YSYEKL. CDR3 in amino acids: CASSQWTSGSVYEQFF. The CDR3 DNA sequence: TGCGCCAGCAGCCAATGGACTAGCGGGAGTGTCTATGAGCAGTTCTTC.

This chain connects TRBV18 to TRBJ2-7; 7 positions match TRBD2. V trimming: 5 bases; J trimming: 3 bases; junction bases outside the gene matches: 7. Germline-derived CDR1 and CDR2 are KGHSH and LQKENI. This CDR3 comprises 14 residues. CDR3 DNA: TGTGCCAGCTCAGCCTCCGGGACTAACTACGAGCAGTACTTC. It codes for CASSASGTNYEQYF.

CDR3 in DNA: TGTGCCAGCAGTGAAAGCCGGGTTTACACTGAAGCTTTCTTT. Protein: CASSESRVYTEAFF. V is TRBV2 and J is TRBJ1-1, with D uncertain. There are 14 residues in the CDR3. The V gene lost 2 bases and the J gene lost 3 bases, with 10 bases spanning the gap. From germline, CDR1 is SNHLY and CDR2 FYNNEI.

This chain joins TRBV19 and TRBJ1-2; D is unclear. Trimming removed 3 bases from V and 0 bases from J, with 11 bases in between. From germline, CDR1 is LNHDA and CDR2 SQIVND (reference sequence). CDR3 length: 15 residues. CDR3 sequence: CASSIRLGANYGYTF. The CDR3, as DNA: TGTGCCAGTAGTATCCGACTCGGGGCTAACTATGGCTACACCTTC.

The chain employs TRBV27 and TRBJ2-2, with 7 bases identical to TRBD2. The CDR3 is 16 residues long. V shed 4 bases and J 6 bases; nucleotides not matched to a gene: 11. From germline, CDR1 is MNHEY and CDR2 SMNVEV (reference sequence). The CDR3 nucleotides are TGTGCCAGCAGTTACGTTCGGGGGGAAGGAGCCGGGGAGCTGTTTTTT. It yields the protein CASSYVRGEGAGELFF.

The V call is TRBV5-8, the J call TRBJ2-1, with 10 bases fitting TRBD2. In germline, CDR1 is SGHTS, CDR2 YDEGEE. V trimming: 4 bases; J trimming: 5 bases; junction bases outside the gene matches: 3. The CDR3 is made up of 14 amino acids. The CDR3: CASSRLAGDNEQFF. The CDR3 DNA follows: TGTGCCAGCAGCCGGCTAGCGGGGGACAATGAGCAGTTCTTC. Based on the CDR3 plus reference TRBV5-8 and TRBJ2-1, the full variable domain is EAGVTQSPTHLIKTRGQQATLRCSPISGHTSVYWYQQALGLGLQFLLWYDEGEERNRGNFPPRFSGRQFPNYSSELNVNALELEDSALYLCASSRLAGDNEQFFGPGTRLTVL.

This clone has just one count. The chain uses TRBV7-2 and TRBJ2-7; no definite D call. The germline V gene has CDR1 SGHTA and CDR2 FQGNSA. V was shortened by 2 bases and J by 4 bases, with 15 bases between the two germline ends. This CDR3 comprises 15 residues. The CDR3, as DNA: TGTGCCAGCAGCTTATTTCTTCCCCAGGTTTACGAGCAGTACTTC. Its protein is CASSLFLPQVYEQYF.

About this clone: The sample holds other DNA sequences that translate to the same CDR3. The gene calls are TRBV11-2 and TRBJ1-3, with D maybe TRBD1 (6 bases). Trimming shortened V by 1 base and J by 1 base, and 8 bases separated the two germline ends. The CDR3 sequence is 15 residues long. From germline, CDR1 is SGHAT and CDR2 FQNNGV. The DNA for the CDR3 is TGTGCCAGCAGCTTAGTCACAGGGTCTGGAAACACCATATATTTT. Protein sequence: CASSLVTGSGNTIYF.

The V call is TRBV18, the J call TRBJ2-1; 8 nucleotides align to TRBD2. Unmatched junction bases numbered 4, after V lost 8 bases and J lost 4 bases. The CDR3 has 13 residues. Germline loops: CDR1 KGHSH, CDR2 LQKENI. The CDR3 loop is CASHTGGYNEQFF. The CDR3 DNA sequence: TGTGCCAGCCACACGGGGGGGTACAATGAGCAGTTCTTC.

V usage is TRBV5-1 and J usage is TRBJ1-1; the D gene is possibly TRBD1 (6 bases). The germline CDR1 and CDR2 sequences are SGHRS and YFSETQ. The CDR3 loop spans 15 amino acids. V shed 3 bases and J shed 6 bases, with 18 bases lying between them. As DNA, the CDR3 is TGCGCCAGCAGCTGGAACTCCGGGACATCGTCTGAAGCTTTCTTT. Its translation: CASSWNSGTSSEAFF.

CDR3 sequence: CASSLLRSNQPQHF. The CDR3 DNA is TGTGCCAGTAGCCTCCTCAGGAGCAATCAGCCCCAGCATTTT. The chain employs TRBV19 and TRBJ1-5, with unresolved D. The CDR3 runs 14 residues. Trimming cost V 6 bases and J 1 base, with 10 bases left between them. CDR1 is LNHDA and CDR2 is SQIVND in the germline V gene (reference sequence).

The chain is built from TRBV27 and TRBJ1-2, with 7 bases matching TRBD1. Germline V gives CDR1 MNHEY, CDR2 SMNVEV (reference sequence). The CDR3 is 14 residues long. The junction had 11 bases not matched to a gene; V was cut back by 5 bases and J by 8 bases. Here the CDR3 DNA reads TGTGCCAGCAGTGAGAGGGGGCGGGGTGACGGCTACACCTTC. Amino acids: CASSERGRGDGYTF.

This clone has only a few counts. V usage is TRBV27 and J usage is TRBJ2-7, with TRBD1 matching 8 bases. Unmatched junction bases numbered 9, after V lost 6 bases and J lost 5 bases. The CDR3 has 14 residues. The germline V gene has CDR1 MNHEY and CDR2 SMNVEV (reference sequence). CDR3 sequence reads: CASSLGQGAHEQYF. DNA of the CDR3: TGTGCCAGCAGCCTAGGACAGGGCGCGCACGAGCAGTACTTC.

The gene calls are TRBV7-2 and TRBJ1-3, with 7 bases matching TRBD1. The V segment lost 5 bases and the J segment 2 bases; nucleotides outside the gene matches: 6. Germline assignment: CDR1 SGHTA and CDR2 FQGNSA. CDR3 length: 15 residues. CDR3 amino acids: CASSLQDRTGNTIYF. DNA for the CDR3: TGTGCCAGCAGCCTGCAGGACAGGACTGGAAACACCATATATTTT.

This chain uses TRBV2 with TRBJ2-7; 7 bases line up with TRBD1. The CDR3 runs to 14 residues. Trimming removed 6 bases from V and 5 bases from J; junction bases left unmatched: 10. Germline CDR1 SNHLY, CDR2 FYNNEI. The CDR3 sequence: CASREQGPAHEQYF. The CDR3 DNA reads as TGTGCCAGCAGGGAACAGGGGCCGGCACACGAGCAGTACTTC.

CDR3 sequence reads: CATRDRLYGYTF. CDR3 coding DNA: TGTGCCACTAGGGACAGGCTCTATGGCTACACCTTC. The J gene is TRBJ1-2, the V gene TRBV19; 8 nucleotides line up with TRBD1. The CDR3 is 12 amino acids. The ends lost 10 bases at V and 4 bases at J; junction bases unmatched: 5. The germline gives CDR1 LNHDA, CDR2 SQIVND (reference sequence).

The V call is TRBV30, the J call TRBJ1-6; TRBD1 aligns across 11 bases. V lost 2 bases to trimming and J lost 9 bases; unmatched junction nucleotides: 3. CDR3 size: 14 residues. The germline V gene encodes CDR1 GTSNPN and CDR2 SVGIG (reference sequence). The CDR3, as DNA: TGTGCCTGGAGTTCGGGGACAGGGGGTTCACCCCTCCACTTT. Encoded protein: CAWSSGTGGSPLHF.

V and J are TRBV18 and TRBJ1-5, with 10 nucleotides matching TRBD1. CDR1 and CDR2 from the germline V gene are KGHSH and LQKENI. This CDR3 contains 14 residues. After removal of 3 bases from V and 7 bases from J, the junction contained 3 bases not matched to a gene. The CDR3 reads CASSPGTGEQPQHF. The CDR3 nucleotides are TGTGCCAGCTCACCCGGGACAGGGGAACAGCCCCAGCATTTT.

V is TRBV7-9 and J is TRBJ2-5; no clear D gene. The CDR3 runs 12 residues. Germline values: CDR1 SEHNR, CDR2 FQNEAQ (reference sequence). Between the trimmed V and J ends, which lost 2 bases and 4 bases, there was a span of 5 bases. CDR3 residues: CASSLSRETQYF. DNA for the CDR3: TGTGCCAGCAGCTTATCCCGAGAGACCCAGTACTTC.